The rows below give T cell receptor beta chains drawn from one sample of a study of chemoradiotherapy in HPV16-positive cancers. Measured with immunoSEQ multiplex PCR; TCRdb has only the in-frame clones, and not every one. The sample has tens of thousands of clones, roughly 80% seen once. Sample: blood, taken from a patient who underwent chemoradiotherapy. Every receptor here comes from a human donor with HPV-associated anogenital cancer. Both conserved end residues are part of each CDR3. D genes are given only for firm matches. The size entry is marked missing in some rows and otherwise reads once, few, many or a size class.

d_call j_call clone_size v_call cdr3_nt cdr3_aa
TRBD1 TRBJ1-4 - TRBV10-3 TGTGCCACTGCCGGGACAGGGGCTAGTGAAAAACTGTTTTTT CATAGTGASEKLFF
- TRBJ2-7 once TRBV5-5 TGTGCCAGCAGCTTGAGTGGAGGGACCTCCTACGAGCAGTACTTC CASSLSGGTSYEQYF
- TRBJ2-2 - TRBV10-1 TGCGCCAGCCTTATTGATCGGAGGGGGCGTAAAAAAACCGGGGAGCTGTTTTTT CASLIDRRGRKKTGELFF
- TRBJ2-3 - TRBV12-2 TGTGCAAGTCGCTTAGCGCGACAGTCCACAGATACGCAGTATTTT CASRLARQSTDTQYF
TRBD1 TRBJ1-1 - TRBV19 TGTGCCAGTAACCCTCCAGGGGGCACTGAAGCTTTCTTT CASNPPGGTEAFF
- TRBJ2-1 - TRBV11-2 TGTGCCAGCAGCTTAAGGGGGAGCGGCGATGAGCAGTTCTTC CASSLRGSGDEQFF
TRBD1 TRBJ1-2 - TRBV27 TGTGCCAGCAGTTTAGCTGCGGACAGGGGAAGGTCTAACTATGGCTACACCTTC CASSLAADRGRSNYGYTF
- TRBJ1-2 - TRBV19 TGTGCCAGTAGTAAGGCCAGAGCCTATGGCTACACCTTC CASSKARAYGYTF
- TRBJ1-5 few TRBV9 TGTGCCAGCAGCGTAGATGGGGGTAGCAATCAGCCCCAGCATTTT CASSVDGGSNQPQHF
- TRBJ1-5 - TRBV21-1 TGTGCCAGCAGCAAAGAAAGGTTCAGATTCAATCAGCCCCAGCATTTT CASSKERFRFNQPQHF
- TRBJ2-6 once TRBV9 TGTGCCAGCAGCGTTGGGGCCAACGTCCTGACTTTC CASSVGANVLTF
TRBD2 TRBJ2-1 - TRBV11-3 TGTGCCAGCGGCGGGGGAATAAACCGAAATGAGCAGTTCTTC CASGGGINRNEQFF
TRBD2 TRBJ2-2 - TRBV5-4 TGTGCCAGCAGCCGAGGACTAGACGGTTTTATGGCCGGGGAGCTGTTTTTT CASSRGLDGFMAGELFF
TRBD1 TRBJ2-2 - TRBV6-5 TGTGCCAGCAGTCCGGACAGGGGCACCGGGGAGCTGTTTTTT CASSPDRGTGELFF
- TRBJ1-6 few TRBV7-6 TGTGCCAGCAGCTCCCGACAGGCTTCACCCCTCCACTTT CASSSRQASPLHF
- TRBJ2-2 - TRBV9 TGTGCCAGCAGCCCCGACCCTGGAACGAACACCGGGGAGCTGTTTTTT CASSPDPGTNTGELFF
TRBD1 TRBJ2-1 - TRBV2 TGTGCCACCGCAGCCGACAGGGGAGTGTACAATGAGCAGTTCTTC CATAADRGVYNEQFF
TRBD2 TRBJ2-3 - TRBV7-9 TGTGCCAGCAGCGTGGGACTAGCGGGGGGGGTCACAGATACGCAGTATTTT CASSVGLAGGVTDTQYF
- TRBJ1-6 few TRBV2 TGTGCCAGCACGACGACACTGGATTCACCCCTCCACTTT CASTTTLDSPLHF
- TRBJ1-1 - TRBV19 TGTGCCAGTAGTATCCGCGGGCTTGGGAACACTGAAGCTTTCTTT CASSIRGLGNTEAFF
TRBD1 TRBJ2-2 - TRBV10-3 TGTGCCATCAGTCGACAGGGCTCTCTTTTAATGAACACCGGGGAGCTGTTTTTT CAISRQGSLLMNTGELFF